These 28 T cell receptor beta chains were sequenced from one sample in a study of human T cells and chemical hapten exposure. TCRdb reprocessed the RACE reads via MiXCR and lists one record per CDR3 protein. Among about 380,000 distinct CDR3 sequences listed, approximately 5% were seen once. Time point denoted: pre-sensitization, week 0. This sample's treatment: therapeutic diphenylcyclopropenone sensitization with weekly scalp DPC. Sequencing used whole blood, obtained in connection with sensitization to the hapten diphenylcyclopropenone (DPC). The receptors were sampled from a woman between 45 and 60 years old with alopecia areata. Some clones in this sample may be carry-over from other donors' samples.

In its sample, this clonotype was seen many times. This chain links TRBV5-5 with TRBJ1-6; maybe TRBD1 (5 bases). Germline-derived CDR1 and CDR2 are SGHKS and YYEKEE (reference sequence). This CDR3 is built from 16 residues. The V end was cut by 0 bases, the J end by 2 bases, with 9 bases between. This CDR3 is CASSLAEGTYNSPLHF. The CDR3 DNA is TGTGCCAGCAGCTTGGCCGAGGGGACCTATAATTCACCCCTCCACTTT.

This clonotype was observed many times. J is TRBJ2-7 and V is TRBV24-1; a weak D match, TRBD1 (6 bases). The CDR3 totals 14 residues. The germline V gene has CDR1 KGHDR and CDR2 SFDVKD. Trimming cost V 3 bases and J 2 bases, with 10 bases left between them. The CDR3 DNA follows: TGTGCCACCAGTGATCAGGGGAAAGCCTACGAGCAGTACTTC. Its translation is CATSDQGKAYEQYF.

Remarks on this clonotype: A junction boundary mismatches the germline segment, possibly from a read error. The V gene is TRBV28, the J gene TRBJ1-1, with TRBD1 identical over 7 bases. Germline values: CDR1 MDHEN, CDR2 SYDVKM. This CDR3 is 12 amino acids long. CDR3 region: CASSLLTGKQVF. In DNA, the CDR3 is TGTGCCAGCAGTTTATTGACAGGGAAGCAGGTCTTT.

There are many counts of this clonotype. The CDR3 DNA reads TGTGCCAGCAGCCCACCGGGGTCGGAATTCTATGGCTACACCTTC. Its translation is CASSPPGSEFYGYTF. This chain links TRBV9 with TRBJ1-2, with D hard to call. The CDR3 has 15 residues. Between the trimmed V and J ends, which lost 4 bases and 4 bases, there was a span of 17 bases. Germline CDR1 SGDLS, CDR2 YYNGEE.

The chain has TRBV4-3 and TRBJ1-1; 7 bases fit TRBD1. The J segment lost 4 bases and the V segment lost 3 bases, leaving 8 bases of the junction unmatched. Germline-derived CDR1 and CDR2 are LGHNA and YSLEER. This CDR3 has 15 amino acids. The CDR3 DNA reads as TGCGCCAGCAGCCAGGGGACAGTTACCTCCACTGAAGCTTTCTTT. This translates into CASSQGTVTSTEAFF.

This clonotype was seen ten or more times. The gene calls are TRBV28 and TRBJ1-1; 11 nucleotides agree with TRBD1. The CDR3 length is 14 residues. Trimming took 7 bases from V and 3 from J; bases not matched to a gene: 4. Germline V gene lookup returns CDR1 MDHEN and CDR2 SYDVKM. CDR3 DNA: TGTGCCAGCAAAAGGACAGGGGGCCACACTGAAGCTTTCTTT. Encoded protein: CASKRTGGHTEAFF.

In this sample, this clonotype turned up many times. The chain links TRBV20-1 to TRBJ1-2; no firm D call. The CDR3 is 13 residues long. The germline CDR1 and CDR2 sequences are DFQATT and SNEGSKA (reference sequence). The V end lost 6 bases, the J end lost 2 bases, and 13 bases lay between the germline ends. CDR3 nucleotides: TGCAGTGCCCCTAAGTCAGGAAACTATGGCTACACCTTC. Its translation is CSAPKSGNYGYTF.

This clonotype was observed a handful of times. The chain recombines TRBV30 with TRBJ2-7; D possibly corresponds to TRBD1 (6 bases). The germline gives CDR1 GTSNPN, CDR2 SVGIG (reference sequence). The CDR3 sequence is 12 residues long. V was trimmed by 2 bases and J by 6 bases, leaving 11 bases between them. The CDR3 reads CAWSREGGEQYF. In nucleotides, the CDR3 is TGTGCCTGGAGTCGAGAAGGGGGCGAGCAGTACTTC.

The gene calls are TRBV5-4 and TRBJ2-3; D may match TRBD1 or TRBD2 (5 bases each). The CDR3 length is 12 residues. CDR1 is SGHNT and CDR2 is YYREEE in the germline V gene (reference sequence). Trimming removed 3 bases from V and 5 bases from J, with 7 bases in between. The CDR3 DNA reads TGTGCCAGCAGCTGGGACGGAGATACGCAGTATTTT. Its protein product is CASSWDGDTQYF.

Many counts were recorded for this clonotype. CDR3 loop: CASERGGMAEQYF. CDR3 bases: TGTGCCAGTGAGCGGGGGGGCATGGCCGAGCAGTACTTC. The V gene is TRBV3-1, the J gene TRBJ2-7, with 10 bases identical to TRBD2. The germline gives CDR1 LGHDT, CDR2 YNNKEL (reference sequence). This CDR3 is 13 amino acids long. V trimming: 9 bases; J trimming: 6 bases; junction bases outside the gene matches: 8.

In this sample, this clonotype turned up many times. This rearrangement joins TRBV13 to TRBJ2-5; 7 bases fit TRBD1. The CDR3 runs to 18 residues. The ends lost 4 bases at V and 2 bases at J; junction bases unmatched: 16. Germline V gene data show CDR1 as PRHDT and CDR2 as FYEKMQ (reference sequence). CDR3 sequence reads: CASSSLTTLTGPQETQYF. The CDR3 DNA sequence: TGTGCCAGCAGCTCCCTCACAACGTTGACAGGGCCTCAAGAGACCCAGTACTTC. Combining the CDR3 with reference TRBV13 and TRBJ2-5 gives the whole variable domain AAGVIQSPRHLIKEKRETATLKCYPIPRHDTVYWYQQGPGQDPQFLISFYEKMQSDKGSIPDRFSAQQFSDYHSELNMSSLELGDSALYFCASSSLTTLTGPQETQYFGPGTRLLVL.

This clonotype was observed a few times. The CDR3 bases are TGCAGCGTTGAGGGGGTGAGAGGGCGGTACAATGAGCAGTTCTTC. The encoded protein is CSVEGVRGRYNEQFF. The chain links TRBV29-1 to TRBJ2-1; perhaps D is TRBD1 or TRBD2 (5 bases each). The germline CDR1 and CDR2 sequences are SQVTM and ANQGSEA. Trimming stripped 3 bases from V and 4 bases from J, with 16 bases between. This CDR3 is built from 15 residues.

Ten or more counts support this clonotype. The rearrangement joins TRBV29-1 to TRBJ2-2; 9 bases align to TRBD1. The CDR3 is 13 residues long. Germline-derived CDR1 and CDR2 are SQVTM and ANQGSEA. Trimming at V came to 4 bases and at J to 4 bases, leaving 1 base not matched to a gene. CDR3 nucleotide sequence: TGCAGCGTTGCACAGGGGGCCACCGGGGAGCTGTTTTTT. It specifies CSVAQGATGELFF.

At least ten counts were recorded for this clonotype. CDR3 coding DNA: TGCGCCAGCAGCTTGGACGAGAACTATGGCTACACCTTC. Residues: CASSLDENYGYTF. The rearrangement uses TRBV5-1 and TRBJ1-2; D gene ambiguous. V lost 0 bases and J lost 2, with 5 bases in between. CDR3 length equals 13 residues. The germline gives CDR1 SGHRS, CDR2 YFSETQ.

V is TRBV7-3 and J is TRBJ1-1; D remains unclear. There are 14 residues in the CDR3. V lost 5 bases, J lost 4 bases, and 14 bases lay in between. Germline V gives CDR1 SGHTA, CDR2 FQGTGA. The CDR3 loop reads CASSATGQTTEAFF. CDR3 in DNA: TGTGCCAGCAGCGCCACCGGGCAGACCACTGAAGCTTTCTTT.

In its sample, this clonotype was seen a few times. V is TRBV7-2 and J is TRBJ2-3; 10 nucleotides line up with TRBD2. There are 18 residues in the CDR3. V gave up 2 bases and J gave up 6 bases; unmatched junction bases: 14. Germline V lookup: CDR1 SGHTA, CDR2 FQGNSA. CDR3 sequence: CASSLMSPSGSGRDTQYF. The DNA for the CDR3 is TGTGCCAGCAGCTTAATGAGCCCTAGCGGGAGTGGTCGGGATACGCAGTATTTT. The whole variable domain, filled in from reference TRBV7-2 and TRBJ2-3, reads GAGVSQSPSNKVTEKGKDVELRCDPISGHTALYWYRQSLGQGLEFLIYFQGNSAPDKSGLPSDRFSAERTGGSVSTLTIQRTQQEDSAVYLCASSLMSPSGSGRDTQYFGPGTRLTVL.

Many counts were recorded for this clonotype. The chain links TRBV5-4 to TRBJ2-1; possible D gene TRBD2, 5 bases. The germline V and J ends were trimmed by 2 bases and 0 bases, with 9 bases remaining between them. CDR1 SGHNT and CDR2 YYREEE come from the germline V gene (reference sequence). The CDR3 covers 15 residues. The CDR3 here is CASSFGTSSYNEQFF. The CDR3 region has the DNA TGTGCCAGCAGCTTTGGCACTAGCTCCTACAATGAGCAGTTCTTC.

This clonotype was observed a few times. The chain has TRBV21-1 and TRBJ1-6; the table names TRBD1, a call not compared with the DNA. TRBV21-1 is a pseudogene. The CDR3 is made up of 14 amino acids. The DNA of the CDR3 is TGTGCCAGCAGCAAATGGGGGGAAAATTCACCCCTCCACTTT. Protein product: CASSKWGENSPLHF.

In this sample, this clonotype turned up many times. The V gene is TRBV7-2, the J gene TRBJ2-3, with D uncertain. V was trimmed by 3 bases and J by 0 bases, leaving 7 bases between them. The CDR3 has 14 amino acids. CDR1 and CDR2 from the germline V gene are SGHTA and FQGNSA. CDR3 bases: TGTGCCAGCAGCTTTAGCCCTAGCACAGATACGCAGTATTTT. Translated, it gives CASSFSPSTDTQYF.

The table lists this clonotype with a few counts. The rearrangement joins TRBV6-1 to TRBJ1-4, with D perhaps matching TRBD1 (6 bases). Deletions cut 5 bases from V and 7 bases from J, with 14 bases between. Germline CDR1 reads MNHNS; CDR2 reads SASEGT. The length of the CDR3 is 14 residues. The CDR3 reads CASSKTGGIEKLFF. The CDR3 bases are TGTGCCAGCAGTAAGACAGGAGGTATTGAAAAACTGTTTTTT.

This clonotype was seen repeatedly, ten times or more. The rearrangement uses TRBV18 and TRBJ2-3; D is unclear. CDR1 and CDR2 from the germline V gene are KGHSH and LQKENI. The CDR3 covers 14 residues. Trimming cost V 2 bases and J 1 base, with 7 bases left between them. The CDR3 DNA follows: TGTGCCAGCTCACCAAACCTTCGCACAGATACGCAGTATTTT. This translates into CASSPNLRTDTQYF.

The V call is TRBV5-1, the J call TRBJ1-1; 7 nucleotides align to TRBD1. Unmatched junction bases numbered 18, after V lost 5 bases and J lost 8 bases. This CDR3 has 16 amino acids. Germline V gives CDR1 SGHRS, CDR2 YFSETQ. The CDR3 is CASRFLPGGPFDEAFF. The CDR3 DNA reads TGCGCCAGCAGGTTCCTTCCAGGGGGTCCCTTTGACGAAGCTTTCTTT.

This clonotype appeared a few times. This chain joins TRBV20-1 and TRBJ2-7; D unresolved. CDR3 length: 11 residues. Germline V gene data show CDR1 as DFQATT and CDR2 as SNEGSKA (reference sequence). Between the trimmed V and J ends, which lost 3 bases and 4 bases, there was a span of 7 bases. Written as DNA, the CDR3 is TGCAGTGCTAGGAACGATTACGAGCAGTACTTC. Its protein product is CSARNDYEQYF.

This sequence joins TRBV7-2 and TRBJ1-4; maybe TRBD1 (6 bases). V shed 6 bases and J shed 4 bases, with 15 bases lying between them. The CDR3 consists of 15 residues. Looked up from germline, CDR1 is SGHTA and CDR2 is FQGNSA. The CDR3 loop is CASSLVGAHNEKLFF. The DNA for the CDR3 is TGTGCCAGCAGTTTGGTGGGGGCCCATAATGAAAAACTGTTTTTT. Looking up the rest from reference TRBV7-2 and TRBJ1-4 gives the full variable domain: GAGVSQSPSNKVTEKGKDVELRCDPISGHTALYWYRQSLGQGLEFLIYFQGNSAPDKSGLPSDRFSAERTGGSVSTLTIQRTQQEDSAVYLCASSLVGAHNEKLFFGSGTQLSVL.

This clonotype was seen many times. This rearrangement joins TRBV29-1 to TRBJ2-1; 7 nucleotides align to TRBD2. The V gene end was trimmed by 3 bases and the J gene end by 4 bases; junction bases not matched to a gene: 6. The CDR3 runs 14 residues. Germline-derived CDR1 and CDR2 are SQVTM and ANQGSEA. CDR3 DNA: TGCAGCGTTGATACGGGAGGCTTATACAATGAGCAGTTCTTC. Translating it yields CSVDTGGLYNEQFF.

This clonotype was found many times. The V and J genes are TRBV7-8 and TRBJ2-1; 7 positions match TRBD1. V shed 5 bases and J 6 bases; nucleotides not matched to a gene: 10. The CDR3 has 15 amino acids. Germline loops: CDR1 SGHVS, CDR2 FQNEAQ. DNA of the CDR3: TGTGCCAGCAGCCCCTACAGGGGTCCAGGCAATGAGCAGTTCTTC. The encoded protein is CASSPYRGPGNEQFF. Variable domain in full (rest from reference TRBV7-8 and TRBJ2-1): GAGVSQSPRYKVAKRGQDVALRCDPISGHVSLFWYQQALGQGPEFLTYFQNEAQLDKSGLPSDRFFAERPEGSVSTLKIQRTQQEDSAVYLCASSPYRGPGNEQFFGPGTRLTVL.

This clonotype was recorded at least ten times. V usage is TRBV4-2 and J usage is TRBJ2-7; D may be TRBD2 (6 bases). This CDR3 is built from 14 residues. V dropped 4 bases and J dropped 3 bases, with 13 bases sitting between them. CDR1 and CDR2 (germline): LGHNA, YNFKEQ. CDR3 bases: TGTGCCAGCAGCCCCGTTGGGGGGATCTACGAGCAGTACTTC. Its translation is CASSPVGGIYEQYF.

The rearrangement uses TRBV28 and TRBJ2-5; a weak D match, TRBD1 (5 bases). Germline loops: CDR1 MDHEN, CDR2 SYDVKM. CDR3 length: 14 residues. Trimming took 5 bases from V and 5 from J, leaving 15 bases between them. The CDR3 DNA is TGTGCCAGCAGTGATGGGCCGACAGATGAGACCCAGTACTTC. It encodes CASSDGPTDETQYF.